This T cell receptor (beta chain) appears in the sequencing data of a study of cytomegalovirus exposure and HLA in healthy donors. Study-wide findings and caveats: Rare TCR sequences dominated, though some public TCRs recurred in many donors. The authors enumerated roughly 180 TCR beta chains as linked to cytomegalovirus. An ancestry cluster, one associated with Asian ancestry, reportedly showed fewer N-insertions than the 666-donor mean in a later analysis.

The primer mix had 60 Vbeta and 13 Jbeta primers. In the original workflow: About 11 million of tens of millions of unique TCR beta chains were shared, per a later count. Generated by immunoSEQ multiplex PCR, the TCRdb table keeps only in-frame clones and is missing some. V, J and clone size reflect that table, while D and trimming were determined from the DNA. The sample consists of about 160,000 clones, approximately 84% of them appearing once. The length of the CDR3 is 15 residues. The ends lost 5 bases at V and 8 bases at J; junction bases unmatched: 11. Germline-derived CDR1 and CDR2 are SEHNR and FQNEAQ (reference sequence). This clone was counted only a few times. The antigen is unknown.

The sequencing sample was made of PBMCs. This rearrangement joins TRBV7-9 to TRBJ1-3; TRBD1 matches 8 bases. This receptor was identified in a middle-aged woman in good health and CMV-seropositive. DNA for the CDR3: TGTGCCAGCAGCATGGATTGGACAGGGTGGGACACCATATATTTT. Its translation: CASSMDWTGWDTIYF.